This T cell receptor (beta chain) was identified in a study of human T cells and chemical hapten exposure. The wider study: The scalp of each patient received a weekly diphenylcyclopropenone dose for the full roughly 24-week study.

The V end lost 3 bases, the J end lost 1 base, and 9 bases lay between the germline ends. This CDR3 is 14 amino acids long. Per the germline V gene, CDR1 is GTSNPN and CDR2 is SVGIG (reference sequence). TCRdb passed the RACE reads through MiXCR, listing each CDR3 protein once. Altogether roughly 200,000 distinct CDR3 sequences are present, about a fifth being singletons, with the ten largest covering 6.7%. This clonotype was picked up a small number of times. The time point: patch test 1, 2 weeks after DPC sensitization. Treatment reported: therapeutic diphenylcyclopropenone sensitization with weekly scalp DPC.

The V gene is TRBV30, the J gene TRBJ2-2; perhaps D is TRBD1 or TRBD2 (6 bases each). This clonotype originated in a woman between 50 and 59 years old with alopecia areata. Some clones in this sample may be carry-over from other donors' samples. Sequences were derived from whole blood, sampled in connection with sensitization to the hapten diphenylcyclopropenone (DPC). The CDR3 DNA follows: TGTGCCTGGAGGGCGGGACAGAACACCGGGGAGCTGTTTTTT. Protein product: CAWRAGQNTGELFF.